This T cell receptor (beta chain) was profiled in a study of blood T cell repertoires in COVID-19. Looking at the study overall: Acute and convalescent COVID-19 samples came from the United States, Italy and Spain. The analysed material was cDNA or gDNA that came from T cells, B-cell-depleted T cells, or PBMCs.

Measured with immunoSEQ multiplex PCR; TCRdb has only the in-frame clones, and not every one. Here the sample spans under 250,000 clones, more than 80% being singletons. The germline V gene has CDR1 PRHDT and CDR2 FYEKMQ (reference sequence). The CDR3 length is 15 residues. Trimming shortened V by 5 bases and J by 7 bases, and 21 bases separated the two germline ends. This clonotype was obtained from a human donor in a cohort sampled during active COVID-19. This chain links TRBV13 with TRBJ2-7; TRBD1 is a possible D gene (5 bases). Sequencing was performed on peripheral blood. The CDR3 DNA sequence: TGTGCCAGCAGCCGACTGGGGCTAGGGCGTAGGGAGCAGTACTTC. It yields the protein CASSRLGLGRREQYF.